A selection of T cell receptor beta chains follows, all from one sample in a study of T cells in Graves' hyperthyroidism and ophthalmopathy. TCRdb itself ran the multiplex PCR reads through MiXCR, one entry per CDR3 protein. The sample lists a few hundred thousand distinct CDR3 sequences, 15% to 19% occurring once. Sequencing was performed on blood. The receptors come from a woman aged 18 to 35 with Graves' hyperthyroidism that later progressed to Graves' ophthalmopathy. Each CDR3 is given with its conserved first and last residue. Fields, in order: V gene, J gene, D gene, clone size, CDR3 DNA, CDR3 protein. The D gene is left open where the match is weak. Clone size appears in some rows only: once, few, many, or a class for an expanded clone.

v_gene: TRBV3-1; j_gene: TRBJ1-2; d_gene: NA; abundance: many; CDR3nt: TGTGCCAGCAGCCCCGACACTTATGGCTACACCTTC; CDR3aa: CASSPDTYGYTF
v_gene: TRBV5-1; j_gene: TRBJ2-7; d_gene: NA; abundance: few; CDR3nt: TGCGCCAGCAGCTTGAATGGACCACGGGAGGAGCAGTACTTC; CDR3aa: CASSLNGPREEQYF
v_gene: TRBV20-1; j_gene: TRBJ2-3; d_gene: NA; abundance: many; CDR3nt: TGCAGTGCTAGAGATGAAAGAGGGGCCTTCCCCCATACGCAGTATTTT; CDR3aa: CSARDERGAFPHTQYF
v_gene: TRBV24-1; j_gene: TRBJ1-5; d_gene: NA; abundance: few; CDR3nt: TGTGCCACCAGTGATAGAGGCGGGCAGCCCCAGCATTTT; CDR3aa: CATSDRGGQPQHF
v_gene: TRBV5-1; j_gene: TRBJ2-7; d_gene: NA; abundance: many; CDR3nt: TGCGCCAGCAGCCTGGGGGGTCAGCAGTACTTC; CDR3aa: CASSLGGQQYF
v_gene: TRBV15; j_gene: TRBJ1-6; d_gene: NA; abundance: NA; CDR3nt: TGTGCCACCAGACCCGCCGACAGGCGGAATTCACCCCTCCACTTT; CDR3aa: CATRPADRRNSPLHF
v_gene: TRBV4-1; j_gene: TRBJ2-2; d_gene: NA; abundance: NA; CDR3nt: TGCGCCAGCAGCCTCGAGGTGGGGGCAAACACCGGGGAGCTGTTTTTT; CDR3aa: CASSLEVGANTGELFF
v_gene: TRBV29-1; j_gene: TRBJ2-7; d_gene: TRBD1; abundance: many; CDR3nt: TGCAGCGTGGGGGACAGGGGGAACGAGCAGTACTTC; CDR3aa: CSVGDRGNEQYF
v_gene: TRBV11-2; j_gene: TRBJ1-1; d_gene: NA; abundance: few; CDR3nt: TGTGCCAGCAGCTATCGCAGGACTCAGGGGGAAGCTTTCTTT; CDR3aa: CASSYRRTQGEAFF
v_gene: TRBV20-1; j_gene: TRBJ1-3; d_gene: TRBD1; abundance: few; CDR3nt: TGCAGTGCCACAGGGGATGACTCTGGAAACACCATATATTTT; CDR3aa: CSATGDDSGNTIYF
v_gene: TRBV28; j_gene: TRBJ1-1; d_gene: NA; abundance: many; CDR3nt: TGTGCCAGTCGACTCATGGGGACTGAAGCTTTCTTT; CDR3aa: CASRLMGTEAFF
v_gene: TRBV19; j_gene: TRBJ2-7; d_gene: TRBD1; abundance: few; CDR3nt: TGTGCCAGTAGGGGGACAGGAACTCGCGAGCAGTACTTC; CDR3aa: CASRGTGTREQYF
v_gene: TRBV7-2; j_gene: TRBJ2-7; d_gene: TRBD1; abundance: many; CDR3nt: TGTGCCAGCAGCCAACTCAACCTTAGGACAGGGAGCTCCTACGAGCAGTACTTC; CDR3aa: CASSQLNLRTGSSYEQYF
v_gene: TRBV7-9; j_gene: TRBJ2-3; d_gene: TRBD2; abundance: many; CDR3nt: TGTGCCAGCCTCCAGGGAGGGAGTGGTGATACGCAGTATTTT; CDR3aa: CASLQGGSGDTQYF
v_gene: TRBV6-1; j_gene: TRBJ2-5; d_gene: TRBD2; abundance: many; CDR3nt: TGTGCCAGCAGTTCCACAGCGGGAGCGGGAGAGACCCAGTACTTC; CDR3aa: CASSSTAGAGETQYF
v_gene: TRBV5-5; j_gene: TRBJ2-1; d_gene: TRBD1; abundance: many; CDR3nt: TGTGCCAGCAGCCTGGACAGGGGGGTACCCCTCAATGAGCAGTTCTTC; CDR3aa: CASSLDRGVPLNEQFF
v_gene: TRBV20-1; j_gene: TRBJ1-5; d_gene: NA; abundance: NA; CDR3nt: TGCAGTGCCGAGCGGGGGGATCAGCCCCAGCATTTT; CDR3aa: CSAERGDQPQHF
v_gene: TRBV7-2; j_gene: TRBJ2-7; d_gene: TRBD2; abundance: few; CDR3nt: TGTGCCAGCAGCTCCGGACTAGTCTCCTACGAGCAGTACTTC; CDR3aa: CASSSGLVSYEQYF
v_gene: TRBV29-1; j_gene: TRBJ1-2; d_gene: NA; abundance: many; CDR3nt: TGCAGCGTTGCCTTAACAAGGGTGTATGGCTACACCTTC; CDR3aa: CSVALTRVYGYTF
v_gene: TRBV28; j_gene: TRBJ2-5; d_gene: NA; abundance: many; CDR3nt: TGTGCCAGCAGTCCCAACTCCCGCCTTCCTCAAGAGACCCAGTACTTC; CDR3aa: CASSPNSRLPQETQYF
v_gene: TRBV12-3/TRBV12-4; j_gene: TRBJ1-1; d_gene: TRBD1; abundance: many; CDR3nt: TGTGCCAGCAGTTCTGGGACAGCCGAAGCTTTCTTT; CDR3aa: CASSSGTAEAFF
v_gene: TRBV4-2; j_gene: TRBJ1-2; d_gene: NA; abundance: NA; CDR3nt: TGTGCCAGCAGCCAAGGAAGGGGCTACACCTTC; CDR3aa: CASSQGRGYTF
v_gene: TRBV14; j_gene: TRBJ2-1; d_gene: NA; abundance: few; CDR3nt: TGTGCCAGCAGCTCTCCCACTAGTTTTGAGCAGTTCTTC; CDR3aa: CASSSPTSFEQFF
v_gene: TRBV6-1; j_gene: TRBJ2-7; d_gene: NA; abundance: few; CDR3nt: TGTGCCAGCACAAAAGAAATTTCCTACGAGCAGTACTTC; CDR3aa: CASTKEISYEQYF
v_gene: TRBV5-1; j_gene: TRBJ2-2; d_gene: NA; abundance: few; CDR3nt: TGCGCCAGCAGCAAAACCCTCCTGACAGCGAACACCGGGGAGCTGTTTTTT; CDR3aa: CASSKTLLTANTGELFF
v_gene: TRBV20-1; j_gene: TRBJ2-7; d_gene: TRBD2; abundance: many; CDR3nt: TGCAGTGCTAGAGGTGCTAGCGGGAGGGCCTCCCTCTACGAGCAGTACTTC; CDR3aa: CSARGASGRASLYEQYF
v_gene: TRBV7-2; j_gene: TRBJ2-4; d_gene: NA; abundance: many; CDR3nt: TGTGCCAGCAGCCTTGTGCTAGCCAAAAACATTCAGTACTTC; CDR3aa: CASSLVLAKNIQYF
v_gene: TRBV5-4; j_gene: TRBJ1-1; d_gene: NA; abundance: many; CDR3nt: TGTGCCAGCAGTCCGGGACATTTGAACACTGAAGCTTTCTTT; CDR3aa: CASSPGHLNTEAFF
v_gene: TRBV27; j_gene: TRBJ2-2; d_gene: TRBD1; abundance: many; CDR3nt: TGTGCCAGCAGTTCGGACAGGGTCGGTACCGGGGAGCTGTTTTTT; CDR3aa: CASSSDRVGTGELFF
v_gene: TRBV12-3/TRBV12-4; j_gene: TRBJ2-1; d_gene: NA; abundance: many; CDR3nt: TGTGCCAGCAGTCCCCCGAGGTCCGGTAGCGGATACAATGAGCAGTTCTTC; CDR3aa: CASSPPRSGSGYNEQFF
v_gene: TRBV18; j_gene: TRBJ2-1; d_gene: TRBD1; abundance: many; CDR3nt: TGTGCCAGCTCACCGGGACAGATTACCAATGAGCAGTTCTTC; CDR3aa: CASSPGQITNEQFF
v_gene: TRBV20-1; j_gene: TRBJ2-1; d_gene: TRBD2; abundance: NA; CDR3nt: TGCAGTGCTAGTTCCCTAGCGGGAGATGCCTACAATGAGCAGTTCTTC; CDR3aa: CSASSLAGDAYNEQFF
v_gene: TRBV6-1; j_gene: TRBJ1-1; d_gene: NA; abundance: NA; CDR3nt: TGTGCCAGCAGACCAGGGTGGGACACTGAAGCTTTCTTT; CDR3aa: CASRPGWDTEAFF
v_gene: TRBV5-8; j_gene: TRBJ2-3; d_gene: TRBD2; abundance: many; CDR3nt: TGTGCCAGCAGCTTGGCCGGGACTAGCGGGAGGATAGATACGCAGTATTTT; CDR3aa: CASSLAGTSGRIDTQYF
v_gene: TRBV27; j_gene: TRBJ2-1; d_gene: NA; abundance: many; CDR3nt: TGTGCCAGCCTGTCCGCCCTAAACAATGAGCAGTTCTTC; CDR3aa: CASLSALNNEQFF
v_gene: TRBV19; j_gene: TRBJ2-1; d_gene: TRBD2; abundance: NA; CDR3nt: TGTGCCAGTAGTGCCGCTAGCGGGAGGGACTCCTACAATGAGCAGTTCTTC; CDR3aa: CASSAASGRDSYNEQFF
v_gene: TRBV28; j_gene: TRBJ2-2; d_gene: TRBD2; abundance: many; CDR3nt: TGTGCCAGCAGTCCCCTAGCGGGACGGACCGGGGAGCTGTTTTTT; CDR3aa: CASSPLAGRTGELFF
v_gene: TRBV18; j_gene: TRBJ1-1; d_gene: NA; abundance: NA; CDR3nt: TGTGCCAGCTCTAGCACCCAGGGGACTAACACTGAAGCTTTCTTT; CDR3aa: CASSSTQGTNTEAFF
v_gene: TRBV5-1; j_gene: TRBJ2-1; d_gene: TRBD2; abundance: NA; CDR3nt: TGCGCCACCTCGGGAGGGAGCGGGGCAAATGAGCAGTTCTTC; CDR3aa: CATSGGSGANEQFF
v_gene: TRBV13; j_gene: TRBJ2-1; d_gene: NA; abundance: many; CDR3nt: TGTGCCAGCAGCCTAACGCTGGGGGGCGCCTACAATGAGCAGTTCTTC; CDR3aa: CASSLTLGGAYNEQFF
v_gene: TRBV7-2; j_gene: TRBJ2-1; d_gene: NA; abundance: many; CDR3nt: TGTGCCAGCAGTCTTGGGGGGGCGACCTACAATGAGCAGTTCTTC; CDR3aa: CASSLGGATYNEQFF
v_gene: TRBV28; j_gene: TRBJ2-3; d_gene: NA; abundance: many; CDR3nt: TGTGCCAGCAGTTTATCGGCCCCCAGGGATACGCAGTATTTT; CDR3aa: CASSLSAPRDTQYF
v_gene: TRBV4-1; j_gene: TRBJ2-2; d_gene: NA; abundance: NA; CDR3nt: TGCGCCAGCAGCCGGAGGGCGAACACCGGGGAGCTGTTTTTT; CDR3aa: CASSRRANTGELFF
v_gene: TRBV7-3; j_gene: TRBJ2-5; d_gene: TRBD1; abundance: NA; CDR3nt: TGTGCCAGCAGCTTGACAGGGGGCCCCCAGTACTTC; CDR3aa: CASSLTGGPQYF